The present T cell receptor beta chain was sequenced within a study of yellow fever vaccine responses in identical twins. Study-wide points: Reportedly, the T cell response mounted by twins to vaccine seemed partly convergent, partly personalized.

Germline V CDR1 and CDR2: SGHDN, FVKESK. The V and J ends lost 2 bases and 4 bases respectively, with 6 bases between them. This CDR3 region has 12 residues. MiXCR, applied by TCRdb to the RT-PCR reads, yields one record per CDR3 protein. In the table there are about 6,900 distinct CDR3 sequences, 65% to 85% of which are singletons. As for this clonotype: Its antigen is as yet unknown.

The receptor's source is a woman aged 18-30 years who received the yellow fever vaccine. The V gene is TRBV14, the J gene TRBJ2-7; maybe TRBD1 (5 bases). The sample here was T cells from blood (PBMCs), unsorted or a sorted subset (not recorded which), taken before or after yellow fever vaccination (not recorded which). As DNA, the CDR3 is TGTGCCAGCAGCCAACAGGGTTACGAGCAGTACTTC. It yields the protein CASSQQGYEQYF.